This TCR beta chain was captured by sequencing in a study of blood T cell repertoires in COVID-19. CDR3 length: 15 residues. The V gene's germline CDR1 is SGHDN and CDR2 FVKESK. Deletions cut 5 bases from V and 8 bases from J, with 18 bases between. Using immunoSEQ multiplex PCR, the repertoire was profiled, and TCRdb retains in-frame clones only, with some absent. The table shows a few hundred thousand clones, with 70% to 90% occurring only once. The material sequenced was peripheral blood. The receptor's source is a woman between 50 and 59 years old with acute or convalescent COVID-19. V usage is TRBV14 and J usage is TRBJ1-4; TRBD1 is a possible D gene (5 bases). CDR3 sequence: CASSTRQSVGEKLFF. The CDR3 region has the DNA TGTGCCAGCAGCACCAGACAGTCCGTAGGCGAAAAACTGTTTTTT.